The 3 T cell receptor beta chains listed next were all sequenced from one sample in a study of T cells after yellow fever vaccination. MiXCR, run by TCRdb on the 5' RACE reads, gives a single entry per CDR3 protein. This sample has tens of thousands of distinct CDR3 sequences; 6.5% to 9% occur once, and the top ten carry 35% to 40%. Sequencing used CD8+ T cells sorted from PBMCs, obtained 15 days after the yellow fever booster vaccination. The receptors originated from a man aged 25 to 45 who received the YFV17D yellow fever vaccine.

On this clonotype: With a much larger clone just one base away, this may be a read error. The V gene is TRBV4-1, the J gene TRBJ2-3; 8 nucleotides line up with TRBD1. CDR1 is MGHRA and CDR2 is YSYEKL in the germline V gene. The CDR3 loop spans 14 amino acids. V lost 1 base to trimming and J lost 14 bases; unmatched junction nucleotides: 11. The chain's CDR3 is CASSQAMAGTGGYF. CDR3 coding DNA: TGCGCCAGCAGCCAAGCAATGGCCGGGACAGGAGGGTATTTT.

This clonotype was recorded at least ten times. The chain is built from TRBV24-1 and TRBJ2-2, with D perhaps matching TRBD2 (5 bases). The CDR3 is 15 amino acids. V was cut by 4 bases and J by 3 bases, with 11 bases left in between. Germline CDR1 is KGHDR and CDR2 is SFDVKD. Here the CDR3 DNA reads TGTGCCACCAGTGACGGGGAAATAGACACCGGGGAGCTGTTTTTT. This codes for CATSDGEIDTGELFF.

This clonotype was counted many times. The gene calls are TRBV27 and TRBJ1-6; tentatively, D is TRBD1 (5 bases). Per the germline V gene, CDR1 is MNHEY and CDR2 is SMNVEV (reference sequence). This CDR3 has 14 residues. V was shortened by 7 bases and J by 4 bases, with 11 bases between the two germline ends. CDR3 in amino acids: CASNDSGYNSPLHF. The CDR3 DNA follows: TGTGCCAGCAACGACAGTGGGTATAATTCACCCCTCCACTTT.